The sequence of this T cell receptor beta chain was determined in a study of blood T cell repertoires in COVID-19. Study summary: The analysed material was cDNA or gDNA that came from T cells, B-cell-depleted T cells, or PBMCs.

CDR1 SGHTA and CDR2 FQGNSA come from the germline V gene. V was clipped by 2 bases and J by 8 bases, with 15 bases between them. The CDR3 is made up of 14 amino acids. This clone was recorded a few times. Individuals aged roughly 18 to 90 years were recruited from fewer than 30 US areas. For recovered donors of Cohort 3, there were two negative PCRs, clearance, or symptom resolution. Assay used: immunoSEQ multiplex PCR; TCRdb lists only in-frame clones, some missing. The profile shows fewer than 200,000 clones, about 84% of them singletons. The clonotype originates from a man aged 45 to 65 who had recovered from COVID-19. The chain carries TRBV7-2 and TRBJ1-2; possible D gene TRBD1, 5 bases. Sequencing used PBMCs or T cells enriched from blood (not recorded which). The DNA for the CDR3 is TGTGCCAGCAGCTTATTCGGGACTCAGTGGGGCTACACCTTC. This sequence encodes CASSLFGTQWGYTF.